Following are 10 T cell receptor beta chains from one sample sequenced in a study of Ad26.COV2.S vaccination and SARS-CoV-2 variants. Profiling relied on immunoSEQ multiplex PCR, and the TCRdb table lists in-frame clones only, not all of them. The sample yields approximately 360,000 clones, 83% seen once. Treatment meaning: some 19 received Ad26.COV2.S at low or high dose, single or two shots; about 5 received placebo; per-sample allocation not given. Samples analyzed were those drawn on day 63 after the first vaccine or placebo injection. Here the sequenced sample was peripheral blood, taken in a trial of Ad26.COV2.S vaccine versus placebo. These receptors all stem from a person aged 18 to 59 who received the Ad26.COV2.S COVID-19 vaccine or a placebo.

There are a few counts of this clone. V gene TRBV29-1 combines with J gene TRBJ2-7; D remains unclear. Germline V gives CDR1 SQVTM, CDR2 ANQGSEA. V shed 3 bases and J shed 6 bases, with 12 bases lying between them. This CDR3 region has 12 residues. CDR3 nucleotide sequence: TGCAGCGTTGAGGGTGTTGTTAGCGAGCAGTACTTC. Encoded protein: CSVEGVVSEQYF.

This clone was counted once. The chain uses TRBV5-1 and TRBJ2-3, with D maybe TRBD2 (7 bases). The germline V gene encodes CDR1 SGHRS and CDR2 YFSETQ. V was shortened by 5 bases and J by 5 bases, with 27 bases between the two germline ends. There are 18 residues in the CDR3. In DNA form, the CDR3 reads TGCGCCAGCAGACGTGAGGATGGGGGGGCACTATTTAGAGATACGCAGTATTTT. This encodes CASRREDGGALFRDTQYF.

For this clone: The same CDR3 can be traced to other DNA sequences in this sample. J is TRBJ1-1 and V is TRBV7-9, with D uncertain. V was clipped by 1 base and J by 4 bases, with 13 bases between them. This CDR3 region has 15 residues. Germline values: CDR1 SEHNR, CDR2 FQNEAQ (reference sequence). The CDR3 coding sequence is TGTGCCAGCAGCTTAGGTTCCGGGCGTGGCACTGAAGCTTTCTTT. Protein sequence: CASSLGSGRGTEAFF.

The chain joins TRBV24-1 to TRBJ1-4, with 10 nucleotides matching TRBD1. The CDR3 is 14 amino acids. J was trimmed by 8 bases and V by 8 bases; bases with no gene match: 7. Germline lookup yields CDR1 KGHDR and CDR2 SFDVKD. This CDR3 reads CATIVRDRGEKLFF. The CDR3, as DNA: TGTGCCACCATAGTTCGGGACAGGGGAGAAAAACTGTTTTTT.

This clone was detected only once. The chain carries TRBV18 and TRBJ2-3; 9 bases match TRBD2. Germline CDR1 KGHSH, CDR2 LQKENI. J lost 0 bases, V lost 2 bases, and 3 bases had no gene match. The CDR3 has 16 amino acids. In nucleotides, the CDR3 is TGTGCCAGCTCACCAAGTCTAGCGGGGAGCACAGATACGCAGTATTTT. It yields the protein CASSPSLAGSTDTQYF.

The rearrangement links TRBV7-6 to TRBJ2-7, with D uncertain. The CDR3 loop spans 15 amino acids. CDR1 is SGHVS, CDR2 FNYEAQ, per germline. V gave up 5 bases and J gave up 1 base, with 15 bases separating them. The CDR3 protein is CASSPVYGPSYEQYF. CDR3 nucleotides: TGTGCCAGCAGCCCTGTGTACGGACCGTCCTACGAGCAGTACTTC.

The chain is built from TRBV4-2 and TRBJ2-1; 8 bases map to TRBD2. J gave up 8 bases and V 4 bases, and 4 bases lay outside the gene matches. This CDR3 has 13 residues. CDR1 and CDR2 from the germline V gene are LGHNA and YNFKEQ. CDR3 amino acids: CASSPSGRHEQFF. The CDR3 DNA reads TGTGCCAGCAGCCCCAGCGGGAGACATGAGCAGTTCTTC.

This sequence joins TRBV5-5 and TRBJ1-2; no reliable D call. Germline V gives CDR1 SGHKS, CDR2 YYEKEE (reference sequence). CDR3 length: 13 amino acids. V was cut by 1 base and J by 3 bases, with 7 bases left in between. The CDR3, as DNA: TGTGCCAGCAGCTTGCCAGCCTACTATGGCTACACCTTC. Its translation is CASSLPAYYGYTF.

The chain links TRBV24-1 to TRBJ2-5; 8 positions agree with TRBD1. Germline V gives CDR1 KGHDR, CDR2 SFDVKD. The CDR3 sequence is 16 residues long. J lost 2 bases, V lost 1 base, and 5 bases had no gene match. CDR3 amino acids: CATSDFNRGEQETQYF. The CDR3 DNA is TGTGCCACCAGTGATTTCAACAGGGGGGAACAAGAGACCCAGTACTTC.

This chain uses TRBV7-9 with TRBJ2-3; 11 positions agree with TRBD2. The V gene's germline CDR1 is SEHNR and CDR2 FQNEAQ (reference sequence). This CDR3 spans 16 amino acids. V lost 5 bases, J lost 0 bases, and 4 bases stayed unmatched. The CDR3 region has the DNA TGTGCCAGCAGCGAGCCTAGCGGGAGGAGCACAGATACGCAGTATTTT. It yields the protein CASSEPSGRSTDTQYF.